This TCR beta chain was sequenced in a study of blood T cell repertoires in COVID-19. Generated by immunoSEQ multiplex PCR, the TCRdb table keeps only in-frame clones and is missing some. Among around 150,000 clones, approximately 80% were seen once, and the ten largest hold 5.2%. Sample: PBMCs or T cells enriched from blood (not recorded which). This receptor was obtained from a man in his 70s who had been exposed to COVID-19.

CDR3 bases: TGTGCCAGCAGCTACGACAGCTTTGAGCAGTACTTC. It translates to CASSYDSFEQYF. The chain uses TRBV7-2 and TRBJ2-7; D might be TRBD1 (5 bases). The germline V gene has CDR1 SGHTA and CDR2 FQGNSA. The V end was cut by 4 bases, the J end by 7 bases, with 11 bases between. This CDR3 comprises 12 residues.